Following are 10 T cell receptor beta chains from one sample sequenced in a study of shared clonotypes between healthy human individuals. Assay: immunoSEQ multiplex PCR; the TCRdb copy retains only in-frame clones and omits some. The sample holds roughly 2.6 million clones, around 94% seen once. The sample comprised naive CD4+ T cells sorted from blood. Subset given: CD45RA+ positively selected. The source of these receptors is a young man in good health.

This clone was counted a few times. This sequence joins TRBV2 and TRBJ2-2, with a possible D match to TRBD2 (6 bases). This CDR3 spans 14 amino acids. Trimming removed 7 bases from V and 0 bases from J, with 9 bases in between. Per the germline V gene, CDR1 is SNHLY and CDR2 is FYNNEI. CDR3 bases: TGTGCCAGCATTAGCGGCGCGAACACCGGGGAGCTGTTTTTT. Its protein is CASISGANTGELFF.

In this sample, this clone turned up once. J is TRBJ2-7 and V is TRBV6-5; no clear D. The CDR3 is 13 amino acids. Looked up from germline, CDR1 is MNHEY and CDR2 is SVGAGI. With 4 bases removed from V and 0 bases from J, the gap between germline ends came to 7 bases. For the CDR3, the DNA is TGTGCCAGCAGTTCCGTTGACTCCTACGAGCAGTACTTC. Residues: CASSSVDSYEQYF.

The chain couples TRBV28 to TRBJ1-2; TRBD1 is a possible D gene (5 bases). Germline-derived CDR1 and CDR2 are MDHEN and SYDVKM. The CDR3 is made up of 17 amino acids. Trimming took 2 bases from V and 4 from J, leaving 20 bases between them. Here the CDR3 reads CASSLQIGAGPGYGYTF. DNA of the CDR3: TGTGCCAGCAGTTTACAAATAGGGGCAGGGCCGGGCTATGGCTACACCTTC.

CDR3 in amino acids: CASSLSASGGETQYF. In DNA form, the CDR3 reads TGTGCCAGCAGTTTATCGGCTAGCGGGGGAGAGACCCAGTACTTC. The V call is TRBV27, the J call TRBJ2-5; 10 bases are shared with TRBD2. CDR3 size: 15 residues. Germline V gene sequence: CDR1 MNHEY, CDR2 SMNVEV (reference sequence). The ends lost 0 bases at V and 4 bases at J; junction bases unmatched: 2.

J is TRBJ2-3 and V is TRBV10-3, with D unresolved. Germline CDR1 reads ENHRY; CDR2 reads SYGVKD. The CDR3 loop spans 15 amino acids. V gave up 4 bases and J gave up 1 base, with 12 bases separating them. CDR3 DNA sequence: TGTGCCATCAGTGGTACAGATGGTCGCACAGATACGCAGTATTTT. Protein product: CAISGTDGRTDTQYF.

The CDR3 sequence is CASSLGNLGEKLFF. The CDR3 nucleotides are TGTGCCAGCAGCTTAGGGAATTTAGGGGAAAAACTGTTTTTT. The chain carries TRBV7-8 and TRBJ1-4; D unclear. Per germline, CDR1 SGHVS and CDR2 FQNEAQ. With 1 base removed from V and 8 bases from J, the gap between germline ends came to 11 bases. This CDR3 has 14 residues.

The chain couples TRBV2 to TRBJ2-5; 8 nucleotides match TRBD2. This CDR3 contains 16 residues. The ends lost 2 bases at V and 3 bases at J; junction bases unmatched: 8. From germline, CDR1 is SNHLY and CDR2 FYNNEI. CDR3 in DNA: TGTGCCAGCAGTGAATCGGGGTCGGGAGGGAAAGAGACCCAGTACTTC. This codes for CASSESGSGGKETQYF.

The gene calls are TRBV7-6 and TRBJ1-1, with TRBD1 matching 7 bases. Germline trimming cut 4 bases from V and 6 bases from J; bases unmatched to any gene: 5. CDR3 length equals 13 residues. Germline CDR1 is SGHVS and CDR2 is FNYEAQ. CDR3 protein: CASSSDRAAEAFF. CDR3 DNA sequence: TGTGCCAGCAGCTCTGACAGGGCCGCTGAAGCTTTCTTT.

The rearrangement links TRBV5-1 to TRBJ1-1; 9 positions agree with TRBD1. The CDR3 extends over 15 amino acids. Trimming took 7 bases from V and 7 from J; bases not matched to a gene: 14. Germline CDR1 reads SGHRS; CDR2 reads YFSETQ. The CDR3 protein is CASHRGRGTDGEAFF. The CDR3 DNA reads TGCGCCAGCCACAGGGGGCGGGGGACCGACGGTGAAGCTTTCTTT.

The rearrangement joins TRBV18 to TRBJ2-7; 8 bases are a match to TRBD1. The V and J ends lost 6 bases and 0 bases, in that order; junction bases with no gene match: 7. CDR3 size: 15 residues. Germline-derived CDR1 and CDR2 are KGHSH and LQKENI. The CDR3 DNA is TGTGCCAGCTCCCCTAACAGGGGGAGCTCCTACGAGCAGTACTTC. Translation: CASSPNRGSSYEQYF. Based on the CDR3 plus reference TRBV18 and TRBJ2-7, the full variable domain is NAGVMQNPRHLVRRRGQEARLRCSPMKGHSHVYWYRQLPEEGLKFMVYLQKENIIDESGMPKERFSAEFPKEGPSILRIQQVVRGDSAAYFCASSPNRGSSYEQYFGPGTRLTVT.